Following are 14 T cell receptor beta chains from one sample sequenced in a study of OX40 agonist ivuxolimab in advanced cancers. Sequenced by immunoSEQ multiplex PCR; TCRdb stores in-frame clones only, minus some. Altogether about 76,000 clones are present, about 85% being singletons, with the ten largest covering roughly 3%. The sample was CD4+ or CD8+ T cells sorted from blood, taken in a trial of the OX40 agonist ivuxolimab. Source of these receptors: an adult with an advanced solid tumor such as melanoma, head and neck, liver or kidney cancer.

DNA of the CDR3: TGTGCCAGCAGTTACCGGGACATGAACACTGAAGCTTTCTTT. It yields the protein CASSYRDMNTEAFF. The V gene is TRBV6-6, the J gene TRBJ1-1, with D perhaps matching TRBD1 (6 bases). This CDR3 is built from 14 residues. The V gene lost 2 bases and the J gene lost 0 bases, with 7 bases spanning the gap. CDR1 and CDR2 from the germline V gene are MNHNY and SVGAGI (reference sequence).

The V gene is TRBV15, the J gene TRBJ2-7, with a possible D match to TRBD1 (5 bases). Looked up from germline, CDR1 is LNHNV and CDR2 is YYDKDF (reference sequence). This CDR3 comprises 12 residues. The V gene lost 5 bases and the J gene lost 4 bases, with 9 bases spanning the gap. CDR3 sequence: CATSPQGYEQYF. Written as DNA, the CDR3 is TGTGCCACCAGCCCCCAGGGTTACGAGCAGTACTTC.

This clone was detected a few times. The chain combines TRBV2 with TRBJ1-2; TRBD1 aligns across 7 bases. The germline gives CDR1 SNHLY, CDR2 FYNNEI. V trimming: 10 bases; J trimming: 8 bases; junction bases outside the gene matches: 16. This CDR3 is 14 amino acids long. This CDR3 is CATIHPKQGFGYTF. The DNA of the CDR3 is TGTGCCACCATACACCCTAAACAGGGGTTCGGCTACACCTTC.

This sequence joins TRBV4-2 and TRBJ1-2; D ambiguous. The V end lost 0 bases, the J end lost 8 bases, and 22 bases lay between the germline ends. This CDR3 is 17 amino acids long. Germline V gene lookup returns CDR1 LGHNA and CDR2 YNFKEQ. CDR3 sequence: CASSQDTFGAGFRGYTF. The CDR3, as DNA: TGTGCCAGCAGCCAAGATACCTTCGGAGCAGGCTTTAGGGGCTACACCTTC.

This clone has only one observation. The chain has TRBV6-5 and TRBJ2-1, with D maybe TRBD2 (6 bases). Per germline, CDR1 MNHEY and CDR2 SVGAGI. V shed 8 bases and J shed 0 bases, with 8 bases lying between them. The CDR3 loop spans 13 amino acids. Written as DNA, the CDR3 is TGTGCCAGCCGGGGGAGCTCCTACAATGAGCAGTTCTTC. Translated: CASRGSSYNEQFF.

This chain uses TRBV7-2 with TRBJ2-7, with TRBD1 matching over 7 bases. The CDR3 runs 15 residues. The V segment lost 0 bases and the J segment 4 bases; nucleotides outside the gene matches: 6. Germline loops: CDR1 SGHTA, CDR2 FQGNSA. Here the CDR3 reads CASSLAGTENYEQYF. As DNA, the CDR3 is TGTGCCAGCAGCTTAGCCGGGACAGAAAATTACGAGCAGTACTTC.

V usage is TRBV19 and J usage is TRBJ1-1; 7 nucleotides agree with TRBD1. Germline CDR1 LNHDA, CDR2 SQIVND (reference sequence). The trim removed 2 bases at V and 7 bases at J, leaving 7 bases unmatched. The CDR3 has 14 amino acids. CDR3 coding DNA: TGTGCCAGTAGTATAATAGGGGGCACGAATGAAGCTTTCTTT. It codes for CASSIIGGTNEAFF.

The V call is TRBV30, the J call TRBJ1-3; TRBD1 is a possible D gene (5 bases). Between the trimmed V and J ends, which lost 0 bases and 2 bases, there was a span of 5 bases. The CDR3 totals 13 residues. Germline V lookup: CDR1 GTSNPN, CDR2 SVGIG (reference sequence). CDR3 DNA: TGTGCCTGGAGTGTACAGGCTGGAAACACCATATATTTT. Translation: CAWSVQAGNTIYF.

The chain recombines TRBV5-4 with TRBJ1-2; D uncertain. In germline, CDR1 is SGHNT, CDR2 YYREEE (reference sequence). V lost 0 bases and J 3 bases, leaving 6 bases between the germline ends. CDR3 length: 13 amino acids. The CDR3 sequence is CASSLAGDYGYTF. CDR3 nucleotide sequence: TGTGCCAGCAGCTTGGCCGGGGACTATGGCTACACCTTC.

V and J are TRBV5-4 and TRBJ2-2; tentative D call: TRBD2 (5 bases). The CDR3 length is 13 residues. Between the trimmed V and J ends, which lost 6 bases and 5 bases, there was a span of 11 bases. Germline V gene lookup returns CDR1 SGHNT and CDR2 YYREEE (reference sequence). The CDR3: CASTPPGTGELFF. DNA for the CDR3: TGTGCCAGCACCCCTCCGGGGACCGGGGAGCTGTTTTTT.

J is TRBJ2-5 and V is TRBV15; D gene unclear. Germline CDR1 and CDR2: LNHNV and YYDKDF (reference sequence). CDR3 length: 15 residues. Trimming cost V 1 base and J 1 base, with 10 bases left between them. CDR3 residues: CATSRADWAQETQYF. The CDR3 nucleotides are TGTGCCACCAGCAGAGCTGACTGGGCCCAAGAGACCCAGTACTTC.

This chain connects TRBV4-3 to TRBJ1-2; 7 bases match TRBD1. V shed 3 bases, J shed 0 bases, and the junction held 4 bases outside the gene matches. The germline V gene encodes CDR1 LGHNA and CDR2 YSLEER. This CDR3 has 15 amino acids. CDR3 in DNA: TGCGCCAGCAGCCAGACGGACAGGACTAACTATGGCTACACCTTC. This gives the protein CASSQTDRTNYGYTF.

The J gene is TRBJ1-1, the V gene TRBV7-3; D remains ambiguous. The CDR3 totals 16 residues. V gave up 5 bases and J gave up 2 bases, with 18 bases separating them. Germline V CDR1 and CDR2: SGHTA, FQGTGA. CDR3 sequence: CASSPEPERVNTEAFF. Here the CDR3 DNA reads TGTGCCAGCAGCCCAGAGCCCGAACGGGTAAACACTGAAGCTTTCTTT.

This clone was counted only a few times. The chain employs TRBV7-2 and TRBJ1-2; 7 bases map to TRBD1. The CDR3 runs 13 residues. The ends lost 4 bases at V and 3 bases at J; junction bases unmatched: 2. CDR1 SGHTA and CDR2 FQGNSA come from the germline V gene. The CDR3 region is CASSSDRDYGYTF. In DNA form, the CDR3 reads TGTGCCAGCAGCTCCGACAGGGACTATGGCTACACCTTC.